The clone carrying this T cell receptor beta chain was seen repeatedly, ten times or more. Antigen specificity is unknown. Preparation of the TCRbeta library used unique molecular identifiers. TCRdb re-analysed the PCR reads in MiXCR, keeping a single row per CDR3 protein. The sample comprises 700,000 to 950,000 distinct CDR3 sequences, 16% of which are singletons, and roughly 5% rests with the top ten. This sample stems from a study of T-cell reconstitution after alpha-beta-depleted transplantation in children. Trimming removed 1 base from V and 4 bases from J; junction bases left unmatched: 4. The length of the CDR3 is 15 residues. Germline values: CDR1 LNHNV, CDR2 YYDKDF (reference sequence). Study conclusions and caveats: T-cell counts and diversity at one year post-transplant came mainly from newly produced T cells.

The receptor was derived from a male patient aged 5 to 17 who had a stem cell transplant for acute lymphoblastic leukemia, so the T cells may come from the graft donor. Source: PBMCs, mostly from graft donor cells, taken 360 days after TCRalphabeta/CD19-depleted stem cell transplant. This sequence joins TRBV15 and TRBJ1-5; 7 nucleotides line up with TRBD1. The DNA for the CDR3 is TGTGCCACCAGCAGAGGGGGACAGCCAAATCAGCCCCAGCATTTT. Translating gives CATSRGGQPNQPQHF.